A single sample gave rise to the 13 T cell receptor beta chains below, sequenced in a study of blood T cell repertoires in COVID-19. The assay was immunoSEQ multiplex PCR, and TCRdb's table has in-frame clones only and misses some. The sample records about 430,000 clones, 70% to 90% being singletons. Input material: PBMCs or T cells enriched from blood (not recorded which). These TCRs come from a young woman who had been exposed to COVID-19.

This chain links TRBV5-6 with TRBJ2-3, with D maybe TRBD1 (7 bases). Trimming shortened V by 3 bases and J by 2 bases, and 13 bases separated the two germline ends. This CDR3 has 15 amino acids. Germline values: CDR1 SGHDT, CDR2 YYEEEE. The CDR3 loop reads CASSSGGRPTDTQYF. The CDR3 coding sequence is TGTGCCAGCAGCTCAGGGGGGCGCCCCACAGATACGCAGTATTTT.

This sequence joins TRBV13 and TRBJ2-1; 10 bases fit TRBD2. Germline CDR1 and CDR2: PRHDT and FYEKMQ (reference sequence). V was pared by 5 bases and J by 4 bases, with 8 bases of the junction left unmatched. This CDR3 is 16 amino acids long. In nucleotides, the CDR3 is TGTGCCAGCAGCCCCCAGGGGACTAGCGAATACAATGAGCAGTTCTTC. This codes for CASSPQGTSEYNEQFF.

This chain joins TRBV4-1 and TRBJ2-1; unclear D gene. V shed 1 base and J shed 6 bases, with 4 bases lying between them. CDR1 and CDR2 (germline): MGHRA, YSYEKL. This CDR3 spans 12 amino acids. The CDR3, as DNA: TGCGCCAGCAGCCAAGTCGTCAATGAGCAGTTCTTC. Translated, it gives CASSQVVNEQFF.

There are a few counts of this clone. V is TRBV19 and J is TRBJ2-7, with 7 nucleotides matching TRBD2. The V gene's germline CDR1 is LNHDA and CDR2 SQIVND (reference sequence). With V trimmed by 5 bases and J by 2 bases, 3 bases remained unmatched. The CDR3 covers 13 residues. CDR3 region: CASSGLAAYEQYF. The CDR3 DNA reads as TGTGCCAGTAGTGGGCTAGCGGCCTACGAGCAGTACTTC.

The genes are TRBV6-5 and TRBJ2-5; 10 nucleotides match TRBD2. Trimming cost V 4 bases and J 2 bases; bases outside gene matches: 4. The germline gives CDR1 MNHEY, CDR2 SVGAGI. CDR3 length: 15 amino acids. The CDR3 here is CASSSQRGGQETQYF. The CDR3, as DNA: TGTGCCAGCAGTTCTCAGCGGGGGGGACAAGAGACCCAGTACTTC.

The chain employs TRBV14 and TRBJ2-5; 7 bases are a match to TRBD1. The germline V gene encodes CDR1 SGHDN and CDR2 FVKESK. J lost 0 bases, V lost 2 bases, and 3 bases had no gene match. The CDR3 is 15 residues long. CDR3 DNA: TGTGCCAGCAGCCAACTAGACAGGGACCAAGAGACCCAGTACTTC. Protein product: CASSQLDRDQETQYF.

The gene calls are TRBV20-1 and TRBJ1-5; possibly TRBD1 for D (5 bases). V shed 5 bases and J shed 7 bases, with 9 bases lying between them. Germline values: CDR1 DFQATT, CDR2 SNEGSKA (reference sequence). The CDR3 consists of 11 residues. Here the CDR3 reads CSAGGFQPQHF. Written as DNA, the CDR3 is TGCAGTGCTGGGGGGTTCCAGCCCCAGCATTTT.

This clone was seen more than once but under ten times. This sequence joins TRBV11-2 and TRBJ1-4, with 9 positions matching TRBD1. CDR3 length: 17 residues. Germline assignment: CDR1 SGHAT and CDR2 FQNNGV. V was clipped by 5 bases and J by 7 bases; unmatched bases: 14. The CDR3 bases are TGTGCCAGCAGCCCTAGGACAGGGGCTGGGAGGAGTGAAAAACTGTTTTTT. This translates into CASSPRTGAGRSEKLFF.

V usage is TRBV27 and J usage is TRBJ2-7; 7 bases line up with TRBD1. The junction had 8 bases not matched to a gene; V was cut back by 6 bases and J by 3 bases. The CDR3 spans 14 residues. Germline-derived CDR1 and CDR2 are MNHEY and SMNVEV (reference sequence). CDR3 residues: CASRPGGISYEQYF. DNA for the CDR3: TGTGCCAGCAGACCAGGGGGAATAAGCTACGAGCAGTACTTC.

The J gene is TRBJ2-7, the V gene TRBV10-2; D is perhaps TRBD2 (5 bases). Germline V gene data show CDR1 as WSHSY and CDR2 as SAAADI. The CDR3 spans 15 residues. Trimming took off 3 bases at V and 0 bases at J, with 12 bases between the two ends. CDR3 protein: CASSEIPSGSYEQYF. The CDR3 DNA follows: TGCGCCAGCAGTGAAATTCCCAGCGGCTCCTACGAGCAGTACTTC.

The rearrangement links TRBV6-1 to TRBJ2-1; D is possibly TRBD2 (6 bases). V gave up 2 bases and J gave up 11 bases, with 13 bases separating them. This CDR3 contains 13 residues. CDR1 and CDR2 (germline): MNHNS, SASEGT. Written as DNA, the CDR3 is TGTGCCAGCAGTGAAACGGGGGAAACGAAGCAGTTCTTC. Translation gives CASSETGETKQFF.

The chain combines TRBV6-6 with TRBJ2-7, with 9 bases lining up with TRBD1. CDR3 size: 16 residues. CDR1 and CDR2 from the germline V gene are MNHNY and SVGAGI (reference sequence). V gave up 6 bases and J gave up 7 bases; unmatched junction bases: 16. CDR3 amino acids: CASRIPSGTGIGEQYF. Written as DNA, the CDR3 is TGTGCCAGCAGGATACCATCGGGGACAGGGATTGGAGAGCAGTACTTC.

CDR3 amino acids: CASSPDVGFDGYTF. The CDR3 region has the DNA TGTGCCAGCAGCCCGGATGTCGGGTTCGATGGCTACACCTTC. The chain carries TRBV9 and TRBJ1-2; D ambiguous. CDR3 length: 14 amino acids. V was clipped by 4 bases and J by 6 bases, with 16 bases between them. Germline-derived CDR1 and CDR2 are SGDLS and YYNGEE.